What follows is one T cell receptor beta chain and its context. Its antigen is not identified. Only in-frame clones appear in the TCRdb table, and some are missing; sequencing was by immunoSEQ multiplex PCR. This repertoire shows 130,000 to 150,000 clones, just under 95% found once; its top ten account for less than 15%. The data stem from a study of T cell responses to AZD1222 COVID-19 vaccine. Study-wide findings and caveats: Baseline seropositivity occurred in only 5 or 6 AZD1222 recipients. Clonal diversity may have been underestimated, and the donors were mostly white British, with more females than males. Nearly half of the spike-specific TCRs reportedly recognize variant regions that carry no mutations. When two AZD1222 doses had been given, Spike-specific TCR breadth and depth rose.

The CDR3 totals 15 residues. Germline CDR1 reads MGHRA; CDR2 reads YSYEKL. Trimming took 2 bases from V and 7 from J; bases not matched to a gene: 7. Sequenced here: peripheral blood, sampled after recovery from COVID-19. The chain combines TRBV4-1 with TRBJ2-2; TRBD2 aligns across 7 bases. The TCR comes from an adult who had recovered from COVID-19. CDR3 nucleotides: TGCGCCAGCAGCCAACGTGGGGGGGAGTACGGGGAGCTGTTTTTT. Protein product: CASSQRGGEYGELFF.